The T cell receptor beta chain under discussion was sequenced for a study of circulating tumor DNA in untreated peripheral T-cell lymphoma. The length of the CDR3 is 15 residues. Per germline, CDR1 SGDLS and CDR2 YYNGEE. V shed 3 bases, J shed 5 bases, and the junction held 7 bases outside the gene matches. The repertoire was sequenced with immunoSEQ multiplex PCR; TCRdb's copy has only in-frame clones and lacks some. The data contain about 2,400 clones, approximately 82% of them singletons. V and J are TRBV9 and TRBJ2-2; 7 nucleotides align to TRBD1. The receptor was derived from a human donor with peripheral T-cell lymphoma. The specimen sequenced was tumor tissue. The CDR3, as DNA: TGTGCCAGCAGCGGTGAAGACAGGGCGACCGGGGAGCTGTTTTTT. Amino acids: CASSGEDRATGELFF.